The T cell receptor (beta chain) described here comes from a study of blood T cell repertoires in COVID-19. Overall study: The United States, Italy and Spain provided the acute and convalescent COVID-19 samples. In each case, the material was cDNA or gDNA derived from T cells, B-cell-depleted T cells, or PBMCs.

Deletions cut 1 base from V and 3 bases from J, with 12 bases between. Germline lookup yields CDR1 KGHSH and CDR2 LQKENI. The CDR3 sequence is 15 residues long. The authors' processing: Amplified reference gene primers provided the basis for estimating nucleated cell counts. Using immunoSEQ multiplex PCR, the repertoire was profiled, and TCRdb retains in-frame clones only, with some absent. The V and J calls and clone size were taken over from that table, and D and trimming were inferred from the DNA. The sample has about 230,000 clones, about 83% seen once; the top ten hold approximately 5.4%. The chain couples TRBV18 to TRBJ1-1; maybe TRBD1 (6 bases). Material for sequencing was peripheral blood. The sequence was collected from an elderly man with acute or convalescent COVID-19. The CDR3 DNA sequence: TGTGCCAGCTCACCACTTCAGGGGCGGGACACTGAAGCTTTCTTT. This translates into CASSPLQGRDTEAFF.